The 16 T cell receptor beta chains below were found in one sample sequenced in a study of T cells in Graves' hyperthyroidism and ophthalmopathy (dated by TCRdb to about 2019). Libraries came from multiplex PCR. Sequencing took place on an Illumina HiSeq 2000. The TCR beta CDR3 regions were amplified from RNA transcripts. A first-round RT-PCR of the TCR CDR3 used the HTBI primer set with the Qiagen OneStep RT-PCR kit. Through fastp at Q25 and MiXCR, TCRdb rebuilt clones from the public reads, retaining in-frame beta chains. Each record represents a unique CDR3 protein, reported with the most common genes and DNA among its rows. The sample includes approximately 400,000 distinct CDR3 sequences, with under 20% observed a single time. Clones ranked in the top ten supply about 4% of the sample. Sequencing was carried out using blood. These receptors originate from a woman aged 18 to 35 with Graves' hyperthyroidism.

Only a few counts were recorded for this clonotype. J is TRBJ2-7 and V is TRBV18; D not certain. The CDR3 extends over 16 amino acids. V lost 2 bases to trimming and J lost 0 bases, with 14 bases between them. Per the germline V gene, CDR1 is KGHSH and CDR2 is LQKENI. CDR3 coding DNA: TGTGCCAGCTCACCAAGGGTCCGTCAATTCTCCTACGAGCAGTACTTC. Amino acids: CASSPRVRQFSYEQYF.

This clonotype was recorded many times. V and J are TRBV29-1 and TRBJ2-2; TRBD2 agrees at 8 bases. The V gene end was trimmed by 1 base and the J gene end by 4 bases; junction bases not matched to a gene: 11. Per germline, CDR1 SQVTM and CDR2 ANQGSEA. The CDR3 is 17 amino acids. The CDR3 spells CSVEGVGGAMGTGELFF. CDR3 nucleotide sequence: TGCAGCGTTGAAGGAGTCGGGGGGGCCATGGGCACCGGGGAGCTGTTTTTT.

This clonotype was seen ten or more times. This chain uses TRBV5-4 with TRBJ1-2; 7 bases line up with TRBD1. The trim removed 4 bases at V and 5 bases at J, leaving 11 bases unmatched. Germline CDR1 reads SGHNT; CDR2 reads YYREEE (reference sequence). The CDR3 loop spans 15 amino acids. Here the CDR3 reads CASSPSQGMVYGYTF. CDR3 coding DNA: TGTGCCAGCAGCCCCTCACAGGGGATGGTATATGGCTACACCTTC.

This clonotype was detected many times. The V call is TRBV30, the J call TRBJ2-7; D not certain. Trimming stripped 5 bases from V and 2 bases from J, with 7 bases between. The CDR3 consists of 11 residues. CDR1 and CDR2 from the germline V gene are GTSNPN and SVGIG (reference sequence). CDR3 sequence reads: CAWDVAYEQYF. DNA of the CDR3: TGTGCCTGGGACGTAGCCTACGAGCAGTACTTC.

This clonotype was seen at least ten times. This sequence joins TRBV20-1 and TRBJ1-2; perhaps TRBD1 as D (5 bases). The CDR3 consists of 14 residues. Trimming removed 5 bases from V and 2 bases from J, with 15 bases in between. Germline assignment: CDR1 DFQATT and CDR2 SNEGSKA (reference sequence). CDR3 sequence reads: CSASGAESNYGYTF. The CDR3 DNA reads as TGCAGTGCTTCTGGGGCAGAGTCCAACTATGGCTACACCTTC.

This clonotype was observed at least ten times. V is TRBV20-1 and J is TRBJ1-5; D remains ambiguous. Germline-derived CDR1 and CDR2 are DFQATT and SNEGSKA (reference sequence). V was clipped by 4 bases and J by 6 bases, with 16 bases between them. CDR3 length: 14 residues. The CDR3 here is CSATLGSLGQPQHF. In nucleotides, the CDR3 is TGCAGTGCTACCCTAGGAAGTTTAGGTCAGCCCCAGCATTTT.

This clonotype was found many times. The chain recombines TRBV5-1 with TRBJ1-1, with D possibly matching TRBD1 (6 bases). CDR1 is SGHRS and CDR2 is YFSETQ in the germline V gene. V gave up 2 bases and J gave up 1 base, with 9 bases separating them. The CDR3 totals 14 residues. For the CDR3, the DNA is TGCGCCAGCAGCTTACAGGGCTCGAACACTGAAGCTTTCTTT. Translation gives CASSLQGSNTEAFF.

In its sample, this clonotype was seen many times. V is TRBV28 and J is TRBJ2-7; D is possibly TRBD1 (5 bases). The CDR3 extends over 14 amino acids. CDR1 MDHEN and CDR2 SYDVKM come from the germline V gene. V shed 5 bases and J shed 2 bases, with 13 bases lying between them. In DNA, the CDR3 is TGTGCCAGCAGTCCGGCCCCAGGGACCTACGAGCAGTACTTC. This translates into CASSPAPGTYEQYF.

This clonotype has at least ten counts. V is TRBV20-1 and J is TRBJ2-7; D uncertain. V was clipped by 5 bases and J by 9 bases, with 14 bases between them. CDR3 length: 11 amino acids. In germline, CDR1 is DFQATT, CDR2 SNEGSKA (reference sequence). The CDR3 DNA reads as TGCAGTGCTGACCCAGGATCTGGGCAGTACTTC. The encoded protein is CSADPGSGQYF.

In its sample, this clonotype was seen a few times. This chain joins TRBV4-2 and TRBJ2-7; D gene uncertain. Germline CDR1 is LGHNA and CDR2 is YNFKEQ. The CDR3 is 14 residues long. With 4 bases removed from V and 2 bases from J, the gap between germline ends came to 12 bases. The CDR3 here is CASSPPAGPYEQYF. Here the CDR3 DNA reads TGTGCCAGCAGCCCCCCAGCCGGGCCCTACGAGCAGTACTTC.

In its sample, this clonotype was seen many times. The chain recombines TRBV7-2 with TRBJ2-5, with D perhaps TRBD2 (5 bases). This CDR3 has 14 residues. The V end was cut by 1 base, the J end by 2 bases, with 8 bases between. CDR1 is SGHTA and CDR2 is FQGNSA in the germline V gene. CDR3 amino acids: CASSLGGAQETQYF. In DNA, the CDR3 is TGTGCCAGCAGCTTAGGGGGAGCACAAGAGACCCAGTACTTC. The whole variable domain, remainder taken from reference TRBV7-2 and TRBJ2-5, is GAGVSQSPSNKVTEKGKDVELRCDPISGHTALYWYRQSLGQGLEFLIYFQGNSAPDKSGLPSDRFSAERTGGSVSTLTIQRTQQEDSAVYLCASSLGGAQETQYFGPGTRLLVL.

This clonotype was detected many times. CDR3 region: CASSYLVRTEAFF. The CDR3 DNA reads as TGTGCCAGCAGTTACTTAGTGAGGACTGAAGCTTTCTTT. The chain employs TRBV6-2 or TRBV6-3 and TRBJ1-1; no firm D call. V gave up 1 base and J gave up 5 bases, with 8 bases separating them. CDR1 MNHEY and CDR2 SVGEGT come from the germline V gene. The CDR3 runs 13 residues.

This clonotype was seen at least ten times. The chain is built from TRBV5-1 and TRBJ1-2, with 7 positions matching TRBD1. From germline, CDR1 is SGHRS and CDR2 YFSETQ. This CDR3 has 14 amino acids. Losses at the gene ends were 3 bases for V and 8 bases for J; bases not matched to a gene: 10. The CDR3 loop is CASSYTTGDKGYTF. The CDR3, as DNA: TGCGCCAGCAGCTATACAACAGGGGACAAGGGCTACACCTTC.

The chain is built from TRBV12-3 or TRBV12-4 and TRBJ2-5; 7 nucleotides agree with TRBD2. CDR3 size: 13 residues. The ends lost 8 bases at V and 4 bases at J; junction bases unmatched: 7. The CDR3 protein is CASGLGTSETQYF. CDR3 in DNA: TGTGCCAGCGGACTAGGGACGTCAGAGACCCAGTACTTC.

The table lists this clonotype with many counts. The chain uses TRBV24-1 and TRBJ1-1, with TRBD1 as a possible D gene (5 bases). This CDR3 contains 13 residues. Per the germline V gene, CDR1 is KGHDR and CDR2 is SFDVKD. V lost 12 bases to trimming and J lost 1 base, with 14 bases between them. This CDR3 reads CAPSTEQNTEAFF. DNA for the CDR3: TGTGCCCCCTCGACAGAGCAGAACACTGAAGCTTTCTTT.

This clonotype was detected ten times or more. The chain employs TRBV20-1 and TRBJ2-5, with D unclear. CDR1 and CDR2 (germline): DFQATT, SNEGSKA (reference sequence). The CDR3 has 13 residues. Trimming stripped 0 bases from V and 4 bases from J, with 9 bases between. DNA of the CDR3: TGCAGTGCTAGAGAACTTTGGCCAGAGACCCAGTACTTC. Translating it yields CSARELWPETQYF.